This T cell receptor (beta chain) was identified during a study of T cells in women clearing cervical HPV infection. At the level of the study: Controls were women whose single incident HPV16 infection cleared within 12 months without precancer or cancer. Only a few women had HLA typing results available. Case blood was drawn a median approximately 150 days after lesion detection. General study points: Associations may precede or follow infection; HPV-specific or memory T cells were not isolated.

The CDR3 loop spans 15 amino acids. Germline-derived CDR1 and CDR2 are DFQATT and SNEGSKA (reference sequence). Trimming removed 0 bases from V and 0 bases from J, with 9 bases in between. A remark on this clone: Its antigen is still unknown. With the read ending 3 residues before the CDR3 end, the germline J gene is used to fill in that end.

Using immunoSEQ multiplex PCR, the repertoire was profiled, and TCRdb retains in-frame clones only, with some absent. This table holds some 21,000 clones. The sequence was collected from a woman aged 18-69 years with a cervical HPV16 infection that either progressed to CIN3+ or cleared (not recorded which). This rearrangement joins TRBV20-1 to TRBJ1-5; D not resolved. Sequencing was carried out using blood buffy coat. The DNA read from the CDR3 is TGCAGTGCTAGAGAAGGGTCCAGTAGCAATCAGCCC. Residues: CSAREGSSSNQP. The CDR3 in full is CSAREGSSSNQPQHF.